Listed here is a single T cell receptor (beta chain). What it binds is not known. Sample treatment: roughly 11-day PBMC culture with coronavirus spike peptide pools or control peptides (ViraFEST assay). Once peptide pools had expanded antigen-specific T cells, ViraFEST sequenced TCRs. The CDR3 totals 17 residues. Germline CDR1 reads LNHNV; CDR2 reads YYDKDF (reference sequence). V gave up 4 bases and J gave up 5 bases, with 21 bases separating them. The entry originates in a study of vaccination and CD4 T cells after COVID-19. At the level of the study: Investigators drew the post-COVID samples a median approximately 92 days after diagnosis, with a range of 35 to 161. In the control cultures, a CEFX pool, an HIV-1 Nef pool, or no peptide was supplied.

Cultured CD4+ T cell DNA underwent sequencing with the Oncomine TCR Beta short-read assay. One entry per CDR3 protein results from TCRdb running MiXCR on the PCR reads. The sample consists of around 19,000 distinct CDR3 sequences, roughly half of them appearing once. The sample taken for sequencing was CD4+ T cells from blood, cultured in vitro. The chain links TRBV15 to TRBJ1-5, with a tentative D call TRBD1 (5 bases). This TCR derives from a human donor who had recovered from COVID-19. DNA for the CDR3: TGTGCCACCAGCAAACCCCCATGGCGGGGGTCGGATCAGCCCCAGCATTTT. Protein sequence: CATSKPPWRGSDQPQHF.